Shown below are 20 T cell receptor beta chains from a single sample sequenced in a study of blood T cells in healthy people across ages. Then a second PCR, running about 7 to 11 cycles, was carried out with a sample-barcoded 5' primer and a J-beta primer mix. TCRdb itself ran the 5' RACE reads through MiXCR, one entry per CDR3 protein. The sample has about 970,000 distinct CDR3 sequences, roughly 51% seen once. Sequencing was carried out using blood. Source of these receptors: a woman aged 55-70 years in good health.

This clonotype was counted only a few times. J is TRBJ2-4 and V is TRBV12-3 or TRBV12-4; a possible D gene is TRBD2 (6 bases). The V end lost 3 bases, the J end lost 13 bases, and 16 bases lay between the germline ends. The length of the CDR3 is 13 residues. The CDR3 DNA sequence: TGTGCCAGCAGTTTTGTTCAGGGCCGGGAGCAGTACTTC. Its translation is CASSFVQGREQYF.

This clonotype was recorded a few times. The rearrangement links TRBV7-2 to TRBJ2-6; TRBD2 is a possible D gene (5 bases). This CDR3 spans 17 amino acids. The germline V and J ends were trimmed by 3 bases and 0 bases, with 12 bases remaining between them. The germline V gene encodes CDR1 SGHTA and CDR2 FQGNSA. DNA for the CDR3: TGTGCCAGCAGCTTTTTCGCGGGTAACTCTGGGGCCAACGTCCTGACTTTC. Its translation: CASSFFAGNSGANVLTF.

In its sample, this clonotype was seen a few times. The chain joins TRBV7-2 to TRBJ2-7; no reliable D call. This CDR3 comprises 15 residues. Trimming left V 5 bases short and J 1 base short, with 15 bases between. Germline CDR1 SGHTA, CDR2 FQGNSA. The CDR3 coding sequence is TGTGCCAGCAGCCCCTGGACGCTTGGATCCTACGAGCAGTACTTC. This gives the protein CASSPWTLGSYEQYF.

The V call is TRBV5-1, the J call TRBJ2-5; 8 bases fit TRBD2. CDR3 length: 16 residues. Per the germline V gene, CDR1 is SGHRS and CDR2 is YFSETQ. After removal of 5 bases from V and 2 bases from J, the junction contained 11 bases not matched to a gene. The DNA for the CDR3 is TGCGCCAGCAGTCCGCTAGCGGCGGGGGGACAAGAGACCCAGTACTTC. Translation gives CASSPLAAGGQETQYF.

The rearrangement uses TRBV3-1 and TRBJ2-1; the D is unclear. CDR3 length: 15 residues. V was cut by 3 bases and J by 3 bases, with 12 bases left in between. CDR1 and CDR2 from the germline V gene are LGHDT and YNNKEL (reference sequence). DNA of the CDR3: TGTGCCAGCAGCCAGTCTGCCCCTTTCTACAATGAGCAGTTCTTC. Translated, it gives CASSQSAPFYNEQFF.

This clonotype was counted a few times. The J gene is TRBJ2-3, the V gene TRBV20-1, with 9 bases fitting TRBD2. Germline CDR1 and CDR2: DFQATT and SNEGSKA (reference sequence). The trim removed 3 bases at V and 2 bases at J, leaving 6 bases unmatched. This CDR3 has 15 amino acids. This chain's CDR3 is CSASFLAGVTDTQYF. The CDR3 DNA reads as TGCAGTGCTAGTTTCTTAGCGGGGGTCACAGATACGCAGTATTTT.

The chain links TRBV6-1 to TRBJ1-6; possibly TRBD1 for D (5 bases). CDR3 length equals 16 residues. V was trimmed by 6 bases and J by 6 bases, leaving 18 bases between them. Germline CDR1 and CDR2: MNHNS and SASEGT. The CDR3 nucleotides read TGTGCCAGCAGATCACAGGCGAACACCATTAATTCACCCCTCCACTTT. This translates into CASRSQANTINSPLHF.

This chain uses TRBV7-2 with TRBJ2-7; the D call may be TRBD1 or TRBD2 (5 bases each). Looked up from germline, CDR1 is SGHTA and CDR2 is FQGNSA. The CDR3 has 15 amino acids. Trimming stripped 6 bases from V and 2 bases from J, with 17 bases between. The CDR3 bases are TGTGCCAGCAGGGCAGGGCCGGGGATTACCTACGAGCAGTACTTC. It specifies CASRAGPGITYEQYF.

The rearrangement uses TRBV4-1 and TRBJ2-4, with D possibly matching TRBD2 (5 bases). Trimming removed 0 bases from V and 0 bases from J, with 12 bases in between. CDR1 MGHRA and CDR2 YSYEKL come from the germline V gene. The CDR3 totals 17 residues. The CDR3 region is CASSQDGISAAKNIQYF. In nucleotides, the CDR3 is TGCGCCAGCAGCCAAGACGGGATCAGCGCAGCCAAAAACATTCAGTACTTC.

The chain is built from TRBV15 and TRBJ1-2; tentatively, D is TRBD1 (6 bases). Trimming removed 0 bases from V and 7 bases from J, with 15 bases in between. The germline V gene has CDR1 LNHNV and CDR2 YYDKDF (reference sequence). The CDR3 sequence is 15 residues long. CDR3 DNA sequence: TGTGCCACCAGCAGAGAGTATGGGGGGCGGGTTGGCTACACCTTC. The encoded protein is CATSREYGGRVGYTF.

The J gene is TRBJ2-7, the V gene TRBV12-3 or TRBV12-4, with D possibly being TRBD2 (5 bases). This CDR3 spans 16 amino acids. Trimming took 2 bases from V and 6 from J, leaving 20 bases between them. CDR3: CASSLQNRATAGEQYF. Here the CDR3 DNA reads TGTGCCAGCAGTTTACAAAACCGAGCGACGGCGGGCGAGCAGTACTTC.

V usage is TRBV4-1 and J usage is TRBJ1-1; no firm D call. Germline V CDR1 and CDR2: MGHRA, YSYEKL. V lost 6 bases and J 0 bases, leaving 11 bases between the germline ends. This CDR3 has 14 amino acids. The CDR3 protein is CASSLTLLNTEAFF. The CDR3 bases are TGCGCCAGCAGTCTGACATTACTGAACACTGAAGCTTTCTTT.

This sequence joins TRBV7-8 and TRBJ2-2, with 12 bases lining up with TRBD1. Germline loops: CDR1 SGHVS, CDR2 FQNEAQ. The CDR3 covers 16 residues. V shed 2 bases and J 6 bases; nucleotides not matched to a gene: 4. This CDR3 reads CASSLYRDRGPGELFF. The DNA of the CDR3 is TGTGCCAGCAGCTTATACCGGGACAGGGGGCCCGGGGAGCTGTTTTTT.

Worth noting for this clonotype: At one boundary the junction diverges from the germline segment, which might be a read error. The J gene is TRBJ2-3, the V gene TRBV9; 11 bases map to TRBD2. The CDR3 is 15 residues long. CDR1 and CDR2 (germline): SGDLS, YYNGEE. CDR3 loop: CASSALAGVSDTQYF. The CDR3 DNA sequence: TGTGCCAGCAGCGCACTAGCGGGAGTCTCAGACACGCAGTATTTT.

Worth noting for this clonotype: A junction boundary mismatches the germline segment, possibly from a read error. The chain combines TRBV5-1 with TRBJ2-5; possible D gene TRBD1, 5 bases. From germline, CDR1 is SGHRS and CDR2 YFSETQ. The CDR3 sequence is 15 residues long. CDR3 loop: CTSSLADSYQETQYF. CDR3 sequence (DNA): TGCACCAGCAGCTTGGCCGACAGCTACCAAGAGACCCAGTACTTC. The variable domain in full, with the rest retrieved from reference TRBV5-1 and TRBJ2-5, is KAGVTQTPRYLIKTRGQQVTLSCSPISGHRSVSWYQQTPGQGLQFLFEYFSETQRNKGNFPGRFSGRQFSNSRSEMNVSTLELGDSALYLCTSSLADSYQETQYFGPGTRLLVL.

There are a few counts of this clonotype. The chain combines TRBV12-3 or TRBV12-4 with TRBJ2-7; the D gene could be TRBD1 or TRBD2 (5 bases each). The J call may be wrong; the DNA end is better matched by TRBJ2-5. The CDR3 totals 13 residues. The CDR3 here is CASTLRWGETQYF. The CDR3 DNA reads TGTGCCAGCACCCTTCGGTGGGGGGAGACCCAGTACTTC.

This rearrangement joins TRBV30 to TRBJ2-3, with D tentatively TRBD2 (5 bases). The CDR3 sequence is 14 residues long. The germline V gene encodes CDR1 GTSNPN and CDR2 SVGIG (reference sequence). V was pared by 4 bases and J by 0 bases, with 11 bases between. Here the CDR3 reads CAWNSGTSTDTQYF. DNA for the CDR3: TGTGCCTGGAACAGCGGAACTAGCACAGATACGCAGTATTTT.

This clonotype appeared once. For the CDR3, the DNA is TGCAGTGCTAGGCATTGGGGGGCCAGTTCCGACGAGCAGTACTTC. Translation: CSARHWGASSDEQYF. The chain is built from TRBV20-1 and TRBJ2-7; the D call may be TRBD1 or TRBD2 (6 bases each). Germline CDR1 and CDR2: DFQATT and SNEGSKA (reference sequence). CDR3 length: 15 amino acids. Trimming stripped 3 bases from V and 5 bases from J, with 20 bases between.

The chain recombines TRBV7-9 with TRBJ2-5, with 8 bases matching TRBD1. The germline V gene encodes CDR1 SEHNR and CDR2 FQNEAQ (reference sequence). The CDR3 loop spans 14 amino acids. V lost 6 bases, J lost 9 bases, and 12 bases stayed unmatched. CDR3 sequence: CASSYADRAASQYF. CDR3 nucleotide sequence: TGTGCCAGCAGTTACGCGGACAGGGCGGCGTCCCAGTACTTC.

This clonotype was found a few times. V and J are TRBV6-2 or TRBV6-3 and TRBJ2-7; D gene unclear. The CDR3 is made up of 11 amino acids. Germline V gene sequence: CDR1 MNHEY, CDR2 SVGEGT. The V end lost 6 bases, the J end lost 3 bases, and 6 bases lay between the germline ends. The CDR3 DNA is TGTGCCAGCAGGATCCACTACGAGCAGTACTTC. Translated, it gives CASRIHYEQYF.